This entry describes one T cell receptor (beta chain). No antigen is known for it. The sample is drawn from a study of cytomegalovirus exposure and HLA in healthy donors. About the study: Early release data held 75 million to 90 million unique TCRs from HLA-typed donors. Notes on the study in general: Association of a missense DCLRE1C variant with TCR beta V- and J-gene trimming was reported in a later analysis.

The primer mix had 60 Vbeta and 13 Jbeta primers. Here immunoSEQ multiplex PCR was the method, and the copy in TCRdb shows in-frame clones only, minus some. The sample has approximately 120,000 clones, 70% to 85% seen once; the top ten hold approximately 11%. CDR3 length: 13 amino acids. Per germline, CDR1 SGHTA and CDR2 FQGNSA. V was clipped by 5 bases and J by 4 bases, with 11 bases between them. This TCR was sampled from a man between 35 and 55 years old in good health and CMV-seropositive. Sequencing input: PBMCs. The rearrangement uses TRBV7-2 and TRBJ1-2; D not certain. Here the CDR3 reads CASSPMGAYGYTF. CDR3 in DNA: TGTGCCAGCAGCCCCATGGGAGCCTATGGCTACACCTTC.